This T cell receptor (beta chain) was captured by sequencing in a study of cytomegalovirus exposure and HLA in healthy donors. Regarding the study as a whole: With DRB1 most and HLA-C fewest, TCR association rates differed between HLA loci in a later analysis.

60 Vbeta and 13 Jbeta primers were used in PCR. Sequencing used immunoSEQ multiplex PCR; TCRdb keeps in-frame clones, though not all of them. The table shows 97,000 or so clones, with roughly three quarters occurring only once. Germline lookup yields CDR1 SGHNT and CDR2 YENEEA. This CDR3 is 16 amino acids long. With 1 base removed from V and 0 bases from J, the gap between germline ends came to 9 bases. With respect to this clone: Its antigen is not known.

The gene calls are TRBV11-3 and TRBJ2-2; a possible D gene is TRBD2 (7 bases). Sequenced: PBMCs. The receptor was isolated from a man between 35 and 55 years old in good health and CMV-seronegative. DNA of the CDR3: TGTGCCAGCAGCTTAGCGGGGGGCCCGAACACCGGGGAGCTGTTTTTT. It encodes CASSLAGGPNTGELFF.